The next 22 T cell receptor beta chains were all read from a single sample in a study of blood T cell repertoires in COVID-19. Profiling relied on immunoSEQ multiplex PCR, and the TCRdb table lists in-frame clones only, not all of them. The top ten clones hold 15% to 20% of a sample with tens of thousands of clones, approximately 80% of them seen once. Sequencing input: peripheral blood. The receptor set was obtained from an older woman with acute or convalescent COVID-19.

The chain carries TRBV29-1 and TRBJ1-6; 7 bases are a match to TRBD1. The CDR3 totals 12 residues. CDR1 SQVTM and CDR2 ANQGSEA come from the germline V gene. V was clipped by 4 bases and J by 6 bases; unmatched bases: 0. In DNA form, the CDR3 reads TGCAGCGTTGGACAGGGTAATTCACCCCTCCACTTT. Protein product: CSVGQGNSPLHF.

The chain is built from TRBV28 and TRBJ2-7; D may be TRBD2 (5 bases). Germline V gene lookup returns CDR1 MDHEN and CDR2 SYDVKM. The germline V and J ends were trimmed by 5 bases and 1 base, with 15 bases remaining between them. The CDR3 runs to 15 residues. Here the CDR3 DNA reads TGTGCCAGCAGTCCGGGTGGGGAGCCTTCCTACGAGCAGTACTTC. Protein: CASSPGGEPSYEQYF. The full variable domain, with the rest looked up from reference TRBV28 and TRBJ2-7, is DVKVTQSSRYLVKRTGEKVFLECVQDMDHENMFWYRQDPGLGLRLIYFSYDVKMKEKGDIPEGYSVSREKKERFSLILESASTNQTSMYLCASSPGGEPSYEQYFGPGTRLTVT.

This clone was seen ten or more times. The CDR3 spells CASSLASTGQETQYF. CDR3 DNA sequence: TGTGCCAGCAGCTTAGCGAGCACAGGGCAAGAGACCCAGTACTTC. The rearrangement links TRBV7-2 to TRBJ2-5, with a tentative D call TRBD1 (6 bases). CDR1 and CDR2 (germline): SGHTA, FQGNSA. CDR3 size: 15 residues. The germline V and J ends were trimmed by 0 bases and 2 bases, with 10 bases remaining between them. Together with reference TRBV7-2 and TRBJ2-5, the CDR3 gives the full variable domain: GAGVSQSPSNKVTEKGKDVELRCDPISGHTALYWYRQSLGQGLEFLIYFQGNSAPDKSGLPSDRFSAERTGGSVSTLTIQRTQQEDSAVYLCASSLASTGQETQYFGPGTRLLVL.

The V gene is TRBV3-1 (or the pseudogene TRBV3-2), the J gene TRBJ2-7; a possible D gene is TRBD1 (6 bases). Germline loops: CDR1 LGHDT, CDR2 YNNKEL (reference sequence). This CDR3 has 14 amino acids. V was trimmed by 2 bases and J by 7 bases, leaving 15 bases between them. CDR3 bases: TGTGCCAGCAGCCAATATCAGGGGTTGGGTGAGCAGTACTTC. This translates into CASSQYQGLGEQYF.

The rearrangement links TRBV29-1 to TRBJ1-1, with no clear D. Deletions cut 4 bases from V and 5 bases from J, with 8 bases between. The germline CDR1 and CDR2 sequences are SQVTM and ANQGSEA. The CDR3 sequence is 11 residues long. The CDR3, as DNA: TGCAGCGTTGGGGGAGGGACTGAAGCTTTCTTT. This gives the protein CSVGGGTEAFF. The full variable domain, with the rest looked up from reference TRBV29-1 and TRBJ1-1, is SAVISQKPSRDICQRGTSLTIQCQVDSQVTMMFWYRQQPGQSLTLIATANQGSEATYESGFVIDKFPISRPNLTFSTLTVSNMSPEDSSIYLCSVGGGTEAFFGQGTRLTVV.

The chain combines TRBV7-2 with TRBJ1-2, with D unclear. CDR1 and CDR2 from the germline V gene are SGHTA and FQGNSA. Trimming took 6 bases from V and 5 from J, leaving 19 bases between them. CDR3 length equals 15 residues. For the CDR3, the DNA is TGTGCCAGCAGTTCCGGGTTCCGGAGAGGTTATGGCTACACCTTC. It yields the protein CASSSGFRRGYGYTF.

This chain joins TRBV7-9 and TRBJ2-3, with 7 positions matching TRBD1. CDR1 is SEHNR and CDR2 is FQNEAQ in the germline V gene (reference sequence). J lost 2 bases, V lost 5 bases, and 7 bases had no gene match. CDR3 size: 15 residues. CDR3 residues: CASSPTGINTDTQYF. The CDR3 DNA reads as TGTGCCAGCAGCCCGACAGGGATAAACACAGATACGCAGTATTTT.

This CDR3 is CASSLDRTNTGELFF. In DNA, the CDR3 is TGCGCCAGCAGCTTGGACAGGACAAACACCGGGGAGCTGTTTTTT. The V and J genes are TRBV5-1 and TRBJ2-2; D possibly corresponds to TRBD1 (5 bases). V was shortened by 0 bases and J by 2 bases, with 8 bases between the two germline ends. This CDR3 is 15 amino acids long. Germline lookup yields CDR1 SGHRS and CDR2 YFSETQ.

CDR3 bases: TGTGCCAGCAAGTGGACAGGGGAGGCTGAAGCTTTCTTT. It encodes CASKWTGEAEAFF. The gene calls are TRBV2 and TRBJ1-1, with 9 positions matching TRBD1. CDR1 and CDR2 from the germline V gene are SNHLY and FYNNEI. V lost 7 bases to trimming and J lost 6 bases; unmatched junction nucleotides: 6. This CDR3 has 13 residues.

This rearrangement joins TRBV7-2 to TRBJ2-2; D call uncertain. The length of the CDR3 is 15 residues. Germline loops: CDR1 SGHTA, CDR2 FQGNSA. Trimming stripped 0 bases from V and 3 bases from J, with 8 bases between. The CDR3: CASSLAFRDTGELFF. CDR3 nucleotides: TGTGCCAGCAGCTTAGCGTTCCGGGACACCGGGGAGCTGTTTTTT. The whole variable domain, remainder taken from reference TRBV7-2 and TRBJ2-2, is GAGVSQSPSNKVTEKGKDVELRCDPISGHTALYWYRQSLGQGLEFLIYFQGNSAPDKSGLPSDRFSAERTGGSVSTLTIQRTQQEDSAVYLCASSLAFRDTGELFFGEGSRLTVL.

The J gene is TRBJ1-3, the V gene TRBV7-2, with D perhaps TRBD1 (6 bases). V was trimmed by 5 bases and J by 0 bases, leaving 11 bases between them. This CDR3 is built from 15 residues. The germline V gene encodes CDR1 SGHTA and CDR2 FQGNSA. The CDR3, as DNA: TGTGCCAGCAGCATCATGACAGGCTCTGGAAACACCATATATTTT. Encoded protein: CASSIMTGSGNTIYF.

This clone was found a few times. V gene TRBV19 combines with J gene TRBJ2-3; 14 nucleotides align to TRBD2. The CDR3 loop spans 19 amino acids. Germline CDR1 LNHDA, CDR2 SQIVND (reference sequence). Trimming cost V 7 bases and J 0 bases; bases outside gene matches: 12. The CDR3 loop is CASTGGTSGGHPSTDTQYF. The CDR3 DNA reads TGTGCCAGTACTGGGGGGACTAGCGGGGGACATCCTAGCACAGATACGCAGTATTTT. Drawing the rest from reference TRBV19 and TRBJ2-3, the complete variable domain is DGGITQSPKYLFRKEGQNVTLSCEQNLNHDAMYWYRQDPGQGLRLIYYSQIVNDFQKGDIAEGYSVSREKKESFPLTVTSAQKNPTAFYLCASTGGTSGGHPSTDTQYFGPGTRLTVL.

This clone was seen many times. V usage is TRBV30 and J usage is TRBJ2-7; D is uncertain. Germline CDR1 GTSNPN, CDR2 SVGIG (reference sequence). The V end lost 2 bases, the J end lost 9 bases, and 11 bases lay between the germline ends. The CDR3 runs to 11 residues. CDR3 sequence reads: CAWSIQVPQYF. Here the CDR3 DNA reads TGTGCCTGGAGTATACAAGTGCCGCAGTACTTC.

The chain combines TRBV12-5 with TRBJ1-1; D is uncertain. The V end lost 0 bases, the J end lost 4 bases, and 9 bases lay between the germline ends. CDR3 size: 14 residues. Per the germline V gene, CDR1 is LGHNT and CDR2 is FRNRAP. The CDR3 sequence: CASGLVRAGTEAFF. The CDR3 region has the DNA TGTGCTAGTGGTTTGGTACGTGCCGGCACTGAAGCTTTCTTT.

The chain has TRBV6-2 or TRBV6-3 and TRBJ2-7, with TRBD1 identical over 9 bases. With V trimmed by 0 bases and J by 1 base, 4 bases remained unmatched. The CDR3 is 16 residues long. From germline, CDR1 is MNHEY and CDR2 SVGEGT. The CDR3 bases are TGTGCCAGCAGTTACTCGGGACAGGGAAATTCCTACGAGCAGTACTTC. Protein: CASSYSGQGNSYEQYF.

The chain carries TRBV6-6 and TRBJ2-7; 11 bases fit TRBD2. J was trimmed by 6 bases and V by 6 bases; bases with no gene match: 10. The CDR3 covers 15 residues. Germline values: CDR1 MNHNY, CDR2 SVGAGI (reference sequence). The CDR3 spells CASRPGLAEMFEQYV. The CDR3 DNA follows: TGTGCCAGCAGGCCGGGACTAGCGGAGATGTTCGAGCAGTACGTC.

V usage is TRBV12-3 or TRBV12-4 and J usage is TRBJ2-1; TRBD1 might be the D (6 bases). This CDR3 comprises 13 residues. Trimming left V 4 bases short and J 9 bases short, with 13 bases between. CDR3 in amino acids: CASSSNRVGEQFF. CDR3 coding DNA: TGTGCCAGCAGTTCCAACAGGGTTGGTGAGCAGTTCTTC.

CDR3 residues: CATSDPGQGTPDTQYF. The CDR3 region has the DNA TGTGCCACCAGTGACCCGGGACAGGGGACGCCAGATACGCAGTATTTT. This chain connects TRBV24-1 to TRBJ2-3, with TRBD1 identical over 10 bases. The CDR3 contains 16 residues. Germline trimming cut 4 bases from V and 4 bases from J; bases unmatched to any gene: 7. Germline loops: CDR1 KGHDR, CDR2 SFDVKD.

The rearrangement joins TRBV5-1 to TRBJ2-2; 7 nucleotides agree with TRBD1. Germline V gives CDR1 SGHRS, CDR2 YFSETQ. Unmatched junction bases numbered 4, after V lost 2 bases and J lost 0 bases. This CDR3 contains 16 residues. Written as DNA, the CDR3 is TGCGCCAGCAGCTTTGGGACAGAGGCGAACACCGGGGAGCTGTTTTTT. This sequence encodes CASSFGTEANTGELFF.

V and J are TRBV28 and TRBJ1-5; TRBD1 matches at 8 bases. The CDR3 extends over 15 amino acids. From germline, CDR1 is MDHEN and CDR2 SYDVKM. Trimming at V came to 4 bases and at J to 6 bases, leaving 8 bases not matched to a gene. CDR3 nucleotides: TGTGCCAGCAGTTATTCAGGGGGCGCGGGTCAGCCCCAGCATTTT. Translating gives CASSYSGGAGQPQHF.

The rearrangement uses TRBV9 and TRBJ2-3, with a possible D match to TRBD2 (5 bases). The germline V gene encodes CDR1 SGDLS and CDR2 YYNGEE. This CDR3 contains 14 residues. Trimming left V 3 bases short and J 0 bases short, with 8 bases between. As DNA, the CDR3 is TGTGCCAGCAGCGCGGAGGTTAGCACAGATACGCAGTATTTT. Amino acid sequence: CASSAEVSTDTQYF.

The CDR3 region has the DNA TGTGCCAGCAGCTTATCGGGGGGCGCCCACAATGAGCAGTTCTTC. This encodes CASSLSGGAHNEQFF. V gene TRBV7-3 combines with J gene TRBJ2-1, with D possibly being TRBD2 (7 bases). The V and J ends lost 2 bases and 5 bases respectively, with 13 bases between them. The CDR3 contains 15 residues. CDR1 is SGHTA, CDR2 FQGTGA, per germline.